The clone carrying this T cell receptor (beta chain) is a singleton in its sample. No antigen is known for it. The data were produced by immunoSEQ multiplex PCR, yet TCRdb's version contains in-frame clones alone and is incomplete. The sample has hundreds of thousands of clones, roughly nine tenths seen once. Treatment given: some 20 received Ad26.COV2.S at low or high dose, single or two shots; 5 received placebo; per-sample allocation not given. Samples analyzed were those drawn on day 63 after the first vaccine or placebo injection. The individual, an adult aged 18-55 years, was a donor in Boston. This CDR3 spans 14 amino acids. Germline V gives CDR1 SGHVS, CDR2 FQNEAQ. Trimming left V 1 base short and J 7 bases short, with 13 bases between. The entry originates in a study of Ad26.COV2.S vaccination and SARS-CoV-2 variants. The study, taken as a whole, reports: Total responses of T cells may have been underestimated by the analyses of TCR breadth and depth.

This receptor was taken from a person between 18 and 60 years old who received the Ad26.COV2.S COVID-19 vaccine or a placebo. The genes are TRBV7-8 and TRBJ2-5, with D perhaps matching TRBD1 (6 bases). The sequencing here drew on peripheral blood, taken in a trial of Ad26.COV2.S vaccine versus placebo. The DNA of the CDR3 is TGTGCCAGCAGCTTAGACTTGGGCAGGGGGACCCAGTACTTC. Residues: CASSLDLGRGTQYF. Complete variable domain (other parts from reference TRBV7-8 and TRBJ2-5): GAGVSQSPRYKVAKRGQDVALRCDPISGHVSLFWYQQALGQGPEFLTYFQNEAQLDKSGLPSDRFFAERPEGSVSTLKIQRTQQEDSAVYLCASSLDLGRGTQYFGPGTRLLVL.